Listed here are 13 T cell receptor beta chains from one sample, sequenced in a study of cytomegalovirus exposure and HLA in healthy donors. PCR amplification relied on 60 Vbeta primers (plus 13 Jbeta primers). Profiled with immunoSEQ multiplex PCR; TCRdb holds only in-frame clones, not every one. The data contain about 160,000 clones, nearly 80% of them singletons. Sequencing was done on a sample of PBMCs. Source of these receptors: a man younger than 35 in good health and CMV-seropositive.

CDR3 residues: CASSKGQGNEKLFF. DNA of the CDR3: TGTGCCAGTAGTAAGGGACAGGGAAATGAAAAACTGTTTTTT. This sequence joins TRBV19 and TRBJ1-4, with TRBD1 matching 9 bases. Germline assignment: CDR1 LNHDA and CDR2 SQIVND (reference sequence). This CDR3 contains 14 residues. V shed 4 bases and J 5 bases; nucleotides not matched to a gene: 2.

The chain combines TRBV2 with TRBJ1-1; the D is unclear. CDR1 SNHLY and CDR2 FYNNEI come from the germline V gene. The CDR3 extends over 10 amino acids. V lost 7 bases, J lost 8 bases, and 8 bases lay in between. CDR3 residues: CASMVEEAFF. In DNA, the CDR3 is TGTGCCAGCATGGTGGAGGAAGCTTTCTTT.

This clone showed up just once. DNA of the CDR3: TGTGCCAGCAGCGCGTCCAGGGGAAACACCATATATTTT. It yields the protein CASSASRGNTIYF. The chain is built from TRBV7-9 and TRBJ1-3; D unclear. The germline gives CDR1 SEHNR, CDR2 FQNEAQ (reference sequence). With 5 bases removed from V and 4 bases from J, the gap between germline ends came to 9 bases. The CDR3 is 13 residues long.

The gene calls are TRBV6-4 and TRBJ2-1; 7 positions agree with TRBD1. The length of the CDR3 is 15 residues. Trimming took 2 bases from V and 6 from J; bases not matched to a gene: 7. Per the germline V gene, CDR1 is MRHNA and CDR2 is SNTAGT. The CDR3 region is CASSDGRGRLNEQFF. CDR3 nucleotides: TGTGCCAGCAGTGACGGCAGGGGGAGACTCAATGAGCAGTTCTTC.

The chain employs TRBV4-1 and TRBJ1-5; D may be TRBD1 (6 bases). Trimming took off 3 bases at V and 0 bases at J, with 18 bases between the two ends. Germline CDR1 is MGHRA and CDR2 is YSYEKL. The CDR3 contains 18 residues. CDR3 DNA sequence: TGCGCCAGCAGCCAGATTTCCGGACAGAAAAATAGCAATCAGCCCCAGCATTTT. This translates into CASSQISGQKNSNQPQHF.

This clone was picked up a small number of times. The J gene is TRBJ1-4, the V gene TRBV4-1; D unclear. The CDR3 consists of 17 residues. The V and J ends lost 1 base and 0 bases respectively, with 12 bases between them. Germline V gene sequence: CDR1 MGHRA, CDR2 YSYEKL. CDR3 nucleotides: TGCGCCAGCAGCCAAGCACTGGGGAGAGCAACTAATGAAAAACTGTTTTTT. Translation gives CASSQALGRATNEKLFF.

The CDR3 bases are TGTGCCAGTAGTCTAGCTTATGACACCGGGGAGCTGTTTTTT. It encodes CASSLAYDTGELFF. V and J are TRBV19 and TRBJ2-2; perhaps TRBD2 as D (5 bases). The V end was cut by 5 bases, the J end by 3 bases, with 10 bases between. This CDR3 region has 14 residues. Germline CDR1 LNHDA, CDR2 SQIVND (reference sequence).

The chain has TRBV5-1 and TRBJ1-4; D gene uncertain. The CDR3 is 15 residues long. Germline CDR1 is SGHRS and CDR2 is YFSETQ. V was clipped by 4 bases and J by 5 bases, with 15 bases between them. CDR3: CASSADKPPNEKLFF. The DNA for the CDR3 is TGCGCCAGCAGCGCCGACAAGCCACCAAATGAAAAACTGTTTTTT.

The chain carries TRBV5-6 and TRBJ1-4; TRBD1 is a possible D gene (6 bases). Per the germline V gene, CDR1 is SGHDT and CDR2 is YYEEEE. The V and J ends lost 6 bases and 0 bases respectively, with 15 bases between them. The CDR3 totals 16 residues. CDR3 nucleotide sequence: TGTGCCAGCACCACCTGGGGGCAAACAACTAATGAAAAACTGTTTTTT. Translated, it gives CASTTWGQTTNEKLFF. The whole variable domain, remainder taken from reference TRBV5-6 and TRBJ1-4, is DAGVTQSPTHLIKTRGQQVTLRCSPKSGHDTVSWYQQALGQGPQFIFQYYEEEERQRGNFPDRFSGHQFPNYSSELNVNALLLGDSALYLCASTTWGQTTNEKLFFGSGTQLSVL.

This clone has a handful of counts. V gene TRBV5-1 combines with J gene TRBJ2-1, with D perhaps matching TRBD2 (7 bases). The ends were cut back, 5 bases at V and 3 bases at J, with 15 bases in the middle. Germline CDR1 reads SGHRS; CDR2 reads YFSETQ. The CDR3 is 15 residues long. The CDR3 DNA sequence: TGCGCCAGCAGAGAAGGGGGAGGGAGCTACAATGAGCAGTTCTTC. It codes for CASREGGGSYNEQFF. The full variable domain, rest sourced from reference TRBV5-1 and TRBJ2-1, is KAGVTQTPRYLIKTRGQQVTLSCSPISGHRSVSWYQQTPGQGLQFLFEYFSETQRNKGNFPGRFSGRQFSNSRSEMNVSTLELGDSALYLCASREGGGSYNEQFFGPGTRLTVL.

This chain joins TRBV11-2 and TRBJ2-5; D is perhaps TRBD1 (6 bases). The CDR3 runs 14 residues. The ends were cut back, 5 bases at V and 5 bases at J, with 15 bases in the middle. CDR1 is SGHAT, CDR2 FQNNGV, per germline. The CDR3 bases are TGTGCCAGCAGCCCAGTGGGGGCCGGGGAGACCCAGTACTTC. Translating gives CASSPVGAGETQYF.

The rearrangement links TRBV5-4 to TRBJ2-5, with D perhaps matching TRBD1 (6 bases). CDR1 is SGHNT, CDR2 YYREEE, per germline (reference sequence). The CDR3 is 14 residues long. V lost 3 bases and J lost 1, with 10 bases in between. The CDR3 protein is CASSSMDSQETQYF. The CDR3 nucleotides are TGTGCCAGCAGCTCGATGGACAGCCAAGAGACCCAGTACTTC.

This chain uses TRBV10-3 with TRBJ2-5; a weak D match, TRBD1 (6 bases). Judging by the DNA end, TRBJ2-7 fits better; the J call may be wrong. There are 16 residues in the CDR3. The germline CDR1 and CDR2 sequences are ENHRY and SYGVKD. The CDR3, as DNA: TGTGCCATCAGCCAAACAACACAGGGAATTCGCTACGAGCAGTACTTC. This translates into CAISQTTQGIRYEQYF.